A selection of T cell receptor beta chains follows, all from one sample in a study of blood T cell repertoires in COVID-19. Produced via immunoSEQ multiplex PCR; TCRdb's table is partial and in-frame only. The table has about 120,000 clones, 70% to 90% seen once. Sequencing was carried out using peripheral blood. These receptors all stem from a man aged 65 to 79 who had recovered from COVID-19. Each CDR3 is given with its conserved first and last residue. D genes are given only for firm matches. Not every row has a clone size; where given, it reads once, few, many or a size class.

D gene: TRBD2
V gene: TRBV18
CDR3 length: 17
clone size: .
CDR3 protein: CASSPKPARESPYEQYF

D gene: .
V gene: TRBV7-2
CDR3 length: 13
clone size: .
CDR3 protein: CASSLAFMREQYF

D gene: .
V gene: TRBV4-1
CDR3 length: 15
clone size: .
CDR3 protein: CASSPRTRSYNEQFF

D gene: .
V gene: TRBV7-2
CDR3 length: 15
clone size: .
CDR3 protein: CASSGDLRVVKEQYF

D gene: TRBD2
V gene: TRBV24-1
CDR3 length: 16
clone size: .
CDR3 protein: CATSDPTSGVGETQYF

D gene: .
V gene: TRBV21-1
CDR3 length: 12
clone size: .
CDR3 protein: CASKAQIYGYTF

D gene: TRBD1
V gene: TRBV3-1/TRBV3-2
CDR3 length: 14
clone size: .
CDR3 protein: CASSQGQGYSPLHF

D gene: TRBD2
V gene: TRBV3-1/TRBV3-2
CDR3 length: 16
clone size: .
CDR3 protein: CASSLGTSDGTDTQYF

D gene: TRBD1
V gene: TRBV25-1
CDR3 length: 13
clone size: .
CDR3 protein: CASSKGQGRTQYF

D gene: .
V gene: TRBV15
CDR3 length: 12
clone size: .
CDR3 protein: CATSSSGYEQYF

D gene: TRBD1
V gene: TRBV28
CDR3 length: 14
clone size: .
CDR3 protein: CASSYPGTGGSYTF

D gene: .
V gene: TRBV24-1
CDR3 length: 16
clone size: .
CDR3 protein: CATRAPGGGGTDTQYF

D gene: TRBD1
V gene: TRBV7-9
CDR3 length: 16
clone size: few
CDR3 protein: CASSTYRGVSGNTIYF

D gene: TRBD2
V gene: TRBV29-1
CDR3 length: 14
clone size: few
CDR3 protein: CSVDRTSGDNEQFF

D gene: TRBD1
V gene: TRBV6-5
CDR3 length: 14
clone size: .
CDR3 protein: CASSYLDRVYGYTF

D gene: .
V gene: TRBV27
CDR3 length: 15
clone size: .
CDR3 protein: CASSTNGRNTGELFF

D gene: .
V gene: TRBV5-1
CDR3 length: 15
clone size: .
CDR3 protein: CASTPPGLNTGELFF

D gene: .
V gene: TRBV28
CDR3 length: 14
clone size: .
CDR3 protein: CASSLASANEKLFF

D gene: .
V gene: TRBV21-1
CDR3 length: 13
clone size: .
CDR3 protein: CASRKSSGNGYTF

D gene: TRBD2
V gene: TRBV5-4
CDR3 length: 17
clone size: .
CDR3 protein: CASSSYTGLAGWYEQYF

D gene: .
V gene: TRBV30
CDR3 length: 14
clone size: .
CDR3 protein: CAWKMGRGIDIQYF

D gene: .
V gene: TRBV6-5
CDR3 length: 15
clone size: .
CDR3 protein: CASSYSGTGLYGYTF

D gene: TRBD1
V gene: TRBV15
CDR3 length: 15
clone size: .
CDR3 protein: CATSTTDREVTEAFF

D gene: .
V gene: TRBV5-1
CDR3 length: 14
clone size: .
CDR3 protein: CASSLLHGDNEQFF

D gene: .
V gene: TRBV7-9
CDR3 length: 17
clone size: .
CDR3 protein: CASSSTDPTRGYTEAFF

D gene: .
V gene: TRBV15
CDR3 length: 15
clone size: .
CDR3 protein: CATTLRLSGNTEAFF

D gene: TRBD1
V gene: TRBV10-3
CDR3 length: 14
clone size: .
CDR3 protein: CAISGTGGNSPLHF

D gene: .
V gene: TRBV13
CDR3 length: 13
clone size: .
CDR3 protein: CASSSRTLNEQFF

D gene: .
V gene: TRBV9
CDR3 length: 12
clone size: .
CDR3 protein: CASSPTGYEQYF

D gene: .
V gene: TRBV5-8
CDR3 length: 16
clone size: .
CDR3 protein: CASSQEKYSSTDTQYF

D gene: TRBD1
V gene: TRBV11-2
CDR3 length: 14
clone size: .
CDR3 protein: CASSFRDRENIQYF

D gene: TRBD2
V gene: TRBV2
CDR3 length: 14
clone size: .
CDR3 protein: CASRGTSITDTQYF

D gene: TRBD1
V gene: TRBV5-1
CDR3 length: 16
clone size: .
CDR3 protein: CASSLVDRVSSYEQYF

D gene: TRBD1
V gene: TRBV27
CDR3 length: 19
clone size: .
CDR3 protein: CASSPGTGKPRNSNQPQHF

D gene: TRBD2
V gene: TRBV7-2
CDR3 length: 16
clone size: .
CDR3 protein: CASSLVAGTAYNEQFF

D gene: .
V gene: TRBV6-5
CDR3 length: 14
clone size: .
CDR3 protein: CASSYRQPNYGYTF

D gene: .
V gene: TRBV5-1
CDR3 length: 14
clone size: once
CDR3 protein: CASSPFGGGQPQHF

D gene: TRBD2
V gene: TRBV24-1
CDR3 length: 17
clone size: .
CDR3 protein: CATSDSRLAGGLRKQFF

D gene: TRBD1
V gene: TRBV19
CDR3 length: 15
clone size: .
CDR3 protein: CASKPRQGDRETQYF

D gene: TRBD1
V gene: TRBV29-1
CDR3 length: 13
clone size: .
CDR3 protein: CSVDQGADQPQHF

D gene: .
V gene: TRBV25-1
CDR3 length: 16
clone size: .
CDR3 protein: CASSPLGGYAGNTIYF

D gene: .
V gene: TRBV6-2/TRBV6-3
CDR3 length: 15
clone size: .
CDR3 protein: CASSYGSGGGQPQHF

D gene: .
V gene: TRBV30
CDR3 length: 13
clone size: .
CDR3 protein: CAWGRTAYHEQFF

D gene: TRBD2
V gene: TRBV2
CDR3 length: 15
clone size: once
CDR3 protein: CASSELAGGRNEQFF

D gene: .
V gene: TRBV27
CDR3 length: 13
clone size: .
CDR3 protein: CASSLSGAYEQYF

D gene: TRBD1
V gene: TRBV15
CDR3 length: 15
clone size: .
CDR3 protein: CATSSMGQGSGELFF

D gene: TRBD2
V gene: TRBV5-1
CDR3 length: 16
clone size: once
CDR3 protein: CASSHQGGGYSYEQYF

D gene: .
V gene: TRBV4-1
CDR3 length: 16
clone size: .
CDR3 protein: CASSQAPPRRGEKLFF

D gene: TRBD2
V gene: TRBV5-4
CDR3 length: 15
clone size: .
CDR3 protein: CASSFLIGEGSEQFF

D gene: TRBD1
V gene: TRBV14
CDR3 length: 16
clone size: .
CDR3 protein: CASSFRPGQGADTQYF

D gene: .
V gene: TRBV6-5
CDR3 length: 16
clone size: .
CDR3 protein: CASSLLRSSYNSPLHF

D gene: .
V gene: TRBV11-3
CDR3 length: 13
clone size: .
CDR3 protein: CASSPGGGETQYF

D gene: .
V gene: TRBV18
CDR3 length: 18
clone size: .
CDR3 protein: CASSPRAGAGDMNTEAFF

D gene: .
V gene: TRBV19
CDR3 length: 11
clone size: .
CDR3 protein: CASRDIYGYTF

D gene: .
V gene: TRBV5-8
CDR3 length: 14
clone size: .
CDR3 protein: CASSFSGYSYEQYF

D gene: TRBD1
V gene: TRBV6-4
CDR3 length: 17
clone size: .
CDR3 protein: CASSEGTGGLGTGELFF

D gene: .
V gene: TRBV2
CDR3 length: 13
clone size: .
CDR3 protein: CASTTESGNTIYF

D gene: TRBD1
V gene: TRBV10-3
CDR3 length: 16
clone size: .
CDR3 protein: CAISEPGQGMVTEAFF